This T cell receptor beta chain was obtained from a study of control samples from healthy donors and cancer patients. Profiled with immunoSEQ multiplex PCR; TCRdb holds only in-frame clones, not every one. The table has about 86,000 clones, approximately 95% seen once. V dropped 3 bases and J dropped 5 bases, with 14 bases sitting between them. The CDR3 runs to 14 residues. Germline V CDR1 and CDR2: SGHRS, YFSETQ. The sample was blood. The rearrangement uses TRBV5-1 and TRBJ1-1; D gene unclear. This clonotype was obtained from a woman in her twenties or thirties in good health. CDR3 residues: CASSSWQVGTEAFF. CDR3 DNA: TGCGCCAGCAGCTCTTGGCAGGTCGGGACTGAAGCTTTCTTT.